These 24 T cell receptor beta chains came from one sample sequenced in a study of T cell changes during pregnancy in multiple sclerosis. Using immunoSEQ multiplex PCR, the repertoire was profiled, and TCRdb retains in-frame clones only, with some absent. Here the sample spans about 100,000 clones, 91% being singletons. The sequenced sample was peripheral blood, obtained in the second trimester of pregnancy. These receptors all come from a female donor with multiple sclerosis, enrolled in a pregnancy study.

Written as DNA, the CDR3 is TGTGCCAGCAGTGAACGGCGGGGTGAAGGGGAAAAACTGTTTTTT. Its translation is CASSERRGEGEKLFF. This sequence joins TRBV2 and TRBJ1-4; D is undetermined. Germline V lookup: CDR1 SNHLY, CDR2 FYNNEI. CDR3 size: 15 residues. V was trimmed by 2 bases and J by 8 bases, leaving 15 bases between them. The variable domain in full, completed from reference TRBV2 and TRBJ1-4, reads EPEVTQTPSHQVTQMGQEVILRCVPISNHLYFYWYRQILGQKVEFLVSFYNNEISEKSEIFDDQFSVERPDGSNFTLKIRSTKLEDSAMYFCASSERRGEGEKLFFGSGTQLSVL.

The chain carries TRBV7-9 and TRBJ1-5, with D possibly TRBD1 on 6 matching bases. The V end was cut by 5 bases, the J end by 3 bases, with 14 bases between. The germline V gene has CDR1 SEHNR and CDR2 FQNEAQ (reference sequence). This CDR3 has 15 amino acids. The CDR3 sequence: CASSAPGAPNQPQHF. The CDR3 DNA reads TGTGCCAGCAGCGCGCCAGGGGCCCCCAATCAGCCCCAGCATTTT.

This chain links TRBV28 with TRBJ2-2; a weak D match, TRBD2 (6 bases). The CDR3 totals 16 residues. Deletions cut 7 bases from V and 4 bases from J, with 19 bases between. CDR1 is MDHEN, CDR2 SYDVKM, per germline. The CDR3 is CASIVAGSGSTGELFF. CDR3 nucleotide sequence: TGTGCCAGCATAGTGGCGGGTAGCGGCAGCACCGGGGAGCTGTTTTTT.

Points on this clone: The same CDR3 arises from other DNA sequences in this sample as well. V gene TRBV6-1 combines with J gene TRBJ2-7; D is uncertain. The CDR3 runs to 13 residues. Trimming took 1 base from V and 1 from J, leaving 5 bases between them. Per germline, CDR1 MNHNS and CDR2 SASEGT. Written as DNA, the CDR3 is TGTGCCAGCAGTGAAGTGGCTTCCTACGAGCAGTACTTC. Residues: CASSEVASYEQYF.

The chain carries TRBV5-1 and TRBJ2-7; D gene ambiguous. V was shortened by 0 bases and J by 2 bases, with 12 bases between the two germline ends. This CDR3 region has 15 residues. Germline loops: CDR1 SGHRS, CDR2 YFSETQ. CDR3 coding DNA: TGCGCCAGCAGCTTGGACAGCTATACCACCTACGAGCAGTACTTC. It yields the protein CASSLDSYTTYEQYF.

V usage is TRBV29-1 and J usage is TRBJ1-2, with TRBD1 identical over 8 bases. V lost 3 bases, J lost 8 bases, and 2 bases stayed unmatched. The CDR3 runs to 11 residues. Germline lookup yields CDR1 SQVTM and CDR2 ANQGSEA. CDR3 sequence reads: CSVDRGRGYTF. CDR3 DNA: TGCAGCGTTGACAGGGGGCGAGGCTACACCTTC.

The chain recombines TRBV28 with TRBJ1-2; 7 bases agree with TRBD1. CDR1 is MDHEN, CDR2 SYDVKM, per germline. The CDR3 has 14 amino acids. The junction had 12 bases not matched to a gene; V was cut back by 7 bases and J by 7 bases. CDR3 nucleotides: TGTGCCAGCACCTCCGGCAGGGGGACCGGTGGCTACACCTTC. This codes for CASTSGRGTGGYTF.

The gene calls are TRBV14 and TRBJ2-1, with 8 bases fitting TRBD2. The germline V gene has CDR1 SGHDN and CDR2 FVKESK. The V segment lost 3 bases and the J segment 6 bases; nucleotides outside the gene matches: 7. This CDR3 has 15 residues. CDR3 residues: CASSHRREGGNEQFF. CDR3 bases: TGTGCCAGCAGCCATAGACGGGAGGGGGGCAATGAGCAGTTCTTC.

The chain recombines TRBV18 with TRBJ1-1; D is undetermined. Germline values: CDR1 KGHSH, CDR2 LQKENI. The CDR3 runs 14 residues. Trimming stripped 8 bases from V and 0 bases from J, with 13 bases between. CDR3: CASTPGPMNTEAFF. For the CDR3, the DNA is TGTGCCAGCACCCCGGGTCCCATGAACACTGAAGCTTTCTTT.

This chain joins TRBV7-2 and TRBJ2-1, with D perhaps matching TRBD2 (5 bases). Per germline, CDR1 SGHTA and CDR2 FQGNSA. Trimming took 5 bases from V and 6 from J, leaving 11 bases between them. The CDR3 has 13 amino acids. CDR3 sequence: CASSRTGSNEQFF. The CDR3, as DNA: TGTGCCAGCAGCCGCACGGGGTCCAATGAGCAGTTCTTC.

V and J are TRBV5-5 and TRBJ1-2; the match to TRBD1 covers 8 bases. V shed 4 bases, J shed 5 bases, and the junction held 7 bases outside the gene matches. Germline V gives CDR1 SGHKS, CDR2 YYEKEE (reference sequence). This CDR3 is built from 14 residues. The CDR3 DNA reads as TGTGCCAGCAGCCCGGACAGGGCGAGGTATGGCTACACCTTC. Translated, it gives CASSPDRARYGYTF.

This clone appeared a single time. The chain employs TRBV7-9 and TRBJ2-7; weak D call: TRBD2 (5 bases). Deletions cut 2 bases from V and 1 base from J, with 6 bases between. Germline V gene data show CDR1 as SEHNR and CDR2 as FQNEAQ (reference sequence). This CDR3 has 13 residues. The CDR3 nucleotides read TGTGCCAGCAGCTTACCGGGGTCCTACGAGCAGTACTTC. Translating gives CASSLPGSYEQYF.

J is TRBJ2-2 and V is TRBV28; 9 bases line up with TRBD1. Germline V gives CDR1 MDHEN, CDR2 SYDVKM. V trimming: 3 bases; J trimming: 3 bases; junction bases outside the gene matches: 2. This CDR3 contains 15 residues. CDR3 sequence reads: CASSLDRGDTGELFF. For the CDR3, the DNA is TGTGCCAGCAGTTTGGACAGGGGAGACACCGGGGAGCTGTTTTTT.

The chain couples TRBV15 to TRBJ2-7, with D possibly TRBD1 on 6 matching bases. This CDR3 is 14 amino acids long. CDR1 and CDR2 from the germline V gene are LNHNV and YYDKDF (reference sequence). The V and J ends lost 5 bases and 4 bases respectively, with 15 bases between them. The CDR3 bases are TGTGCCACCAGCTCGACGACAAGGGGGTACGAGCAGTACTTC. Amino acid sequence: CATSSTTRGYEQYF.

The rearrangement uses TRBV19 and TRBJ1-1, with 10 bases fitting TRBD1. V shed 7 bases and J 0 bases; nucleotides not matched to a gene: 8. The CDR3 is made up of 16 amino acids. CDR1 LNHDA and CDR2 SQIVND come from the germline V gene (reference sequence). This CDR3 is CASIPDRGRVNTEAFF. In DNA, the CDR3 is TGTGCCAGTATTCCCGACAGGGGGCGCGTGAACACTGAAGCTTTCTTT.

This sequence joins TRBV18 and TRBJ2-3; D unresolved. The CDR3 loop spans 15 amino acids. CDR1 is KGHSH and CDR2 is LQKENI in the germline V gene. V shed 9 bases and J shed 2 bases, with 18 bases lying between them. In DNA form, the CDR3 reads TGTGCCAGTACAGCCCTCGTTCTGCCCACAGATACGCAGTATTTT. Translated, it gives CASTALVLPTDTQYF.

A single count supports this clone. The chain carries TRBV6-6 and TRBJ1-3; the D is unclear. V was cut by 2 bases and J by 4 bases, with 6 bases left in between. The germline V gene has CDR1 MNHNY and CDR2 SVGAGI (reference sequence). The CDR3 is 13 amino acids. The CDR3 DNA follows: TGTGCCAGCAGTTACGATCAGGGAAACACCATATATTTT. Encoded protein: CASSYDQGNTIYF.

This chain connects TRBV5-6 to TRBJ2-1, with 10 bases fitting TRBD2. Germline trimming cut 0 bases from V and 9 bases from J; bases unmatched to any gene: 9. Germline CDR1 is SGHDT and CDR2 is YYEEEE. This CDR3 has 16 residues. The CDR3 nucleotides are TGTGCCAGCAGCTTGGATCTAGCGGGAGTTCAGGGTGAGCAGTTCTTC. Its translation is CASSLDLAGVQGEQFF.

CDR3 nucleotide sequence: TGTGCCATCCCCGGGACTGTCTACAATGAGCAGTTCTTC. Its protein is CAIPGTVYNEQFF. The genes are TRBV30 and TRBJ2-1, with D tentatively TRBD2 (6 bases). CDR1 GTSNPN and CDR2 SVGIG come from the germline V gene (reference sequence). Trimming removed 8 bases from V and 3 bases from J, with 14 bases in between. This CDR3 is built from 13 residues.

The chain combines TRBV19 with TRBJ2-6; D unclear. The CDR3 runs to 17 residues. Between the trimmed V and J ends, which lost 3 bases and 2 bases, there was a span of 14 bases. From germline, CDR1 is LNHDA and CDR2 SQIVND (reference sequence). The CDR3 region is CASSISPTLAGANVLTF. CDR3 bases: TGTGCCAGTAGTATTTCTCCTACCCTAGCTGGGGCCAACGTCCTGACTTTC.

The gene calls are TRBV25-1 and TRBJ1-5; D perhaps matches TRBD1 (6 bases). The CDR3 sequence is 14 residues long. V lost 6 bases and J 5 bases, leaving 14 bases between the germline ends. Germline V CDR1 and CDR2: MGHDK, SYGVNS. The CDR3 sequence: CASSPGVRHQPQHF. CDR3 sequence (DNA): TGTGCCAGCAGCCCAGGGGTCAGGCATCAGCCCCAGCATTTT.

The chain joins TRBV28 to TRBJ2-1, with TRBD1 matching over 9 bases. Losses at the gene ends were 7 bases for V and 2 bases for J; bases not matched to a gene: 6. The CDR3 is 15 residues long. Looked up from germline, CDR1 is MDHEN and CDR2 is SYDVKM. The CDR3 DNA reads TGTGCCAGCACTTTCGGGACAGGGCCCTACAATGAGCAGTTCTTC. It codes for CASTFGTGPYNEQFF.

V and J are TRBV5-1 and TRBJ1-4, with no clear D. The V and J ends lost 2 bases and 8 bases respectively, with 19 bases between them. CDR1 and CDR2 (germline): SGHRS, YFSETQ. The CDR3 is 16 amino acids. In DNA form, the CDR3 reads TGCGCCAGCAGCTTCGGCGACGGTGCGGCCCGGGAAAAACTGTTTTTT. Amino acid sequence: CASSFGDGAAREKLFF.

This clone was detected only once. CDR3 sequence (DNA): TGTGCCAGTAGTATAGGGGCAGGGGGGGAGACCCAGTACTTC. Its protein product is CASSIGAGGETQYF. The chain joins TRBV19 to TRBJ2-5; perhaps TRBD1 as D (7 bases). V was trimmed by 1 base and J by 5 bases, leaving 11 bases between them. This CDR3 contains 14 residues. CDR1 LNHDA and CDR2 SQIVND come from the germline V gene (reference sequence).